This TCR beta chain was identified during a study of blood T cell repertoires in COVID-19. Study-wide background: In each case, the material was cDNA or gDNA derived from T cells, B-cell-depleted T cells, or PBMCs.

Between the trimmed V and J ends, which lost 2 bases and 2 bases, there was a span of 14 bases. This CDR3 is 16 amino acids long. Germline CDR1 and CDR2: PRHDT and FYEKMQ (reference sequence). Seattle's enrolled individuals joined amid active infection and were then monitored longitudinally. Measured with immunoSEQ multiplex PCR; TCRdb has only the in-frame clones, and not every one. The data hold about 220,000 clones, with around 87% observed a single time. The specimen sequenced was peripheral blood. This rearrangement joins TRBV13 to TRBJ2-3; D perhaps matches TRBD2 (6 bases). This TCR came from a woman aged 50 to 60 with COVID-19, enrolled during active disease. The CDR3 reads CASSLSRTTYTDTQYF. The CDR3 nucleotides are TGTGCCAGCAGCTTATCACGGACTACCTACACAGATACGCAGTATTTT.